This passage covers 23 T cell receptor beta chains from one sample sequenced in a study of CD8 T cells in ankylosing spondylitis. Overall study findings and caveats: Apparently characteristic of ankylosing spondylitis blood was a TCR beta motif (about 8 highly homologous variants).

MiXCR was run by TCRdb on the 5' RACE reads, yielding one entry per CDR3 protein. This repertoire shows a few hundred thousand distinct CDR3 sequences, 15% to 20% found once; its top ten account for under 1.2%. Their recognized antigens are unknown. The specimen was blood, either unsorted or a sorted T cell fraction (not recorded which). These receptors all stem from a male donor with ankylosing spondylitis.

This clonotype has at least ten counts. This chain links TRBV7-6 with TRBJ1-4, with D maybe TRBD1 (6 bases). The CDR3 runs 15 residues. Germline CDR1 reads SGHVS; CDR2 reads FNYEAQ. The V end lost 5 bases, the J end lost 3 bases, and 13 bases lay between the germline ends. The CDR3 spells CASSPQGSPNEKLFF. In nucleotides, the CDR3 is TGTGCCAGCAGCCCGCAGGGGTCCCCTAATGAAAAACTGTTTTTT.

The chain recombines TRBV7-3 with TRBJ2-2, with D tentatively TRBD1 or TRBD2 (6 bases each). The CDR3 covers 14 residues. Per germline, CDR1 SGHTA and CDR2 FQGTGA. V lost 1 base, J lost 6 bases, and 9 bases lay in between. The CDR3 coding sequence is TGTGCCAGCAGCTTAAACAGGGAGGCCGGGGAGCTGTTTTTT. Translating gives CASSLNREAGELFF.

This clonotype was found a few times. The rearrangement uses TRBV5-6 and TRBJ2-5; D unresolved. This CDR3 spans 14 amino acids. Trimming took off 2 bases at V and 5 bases at J, with 13 bases between the two ends. Germline V gene lookup returns CDR1 SGHDT and CDR2 YYEEEE. CDR3 amino acids: CASSFSPHRETQYF. DNA of the CDR3: TGTGCCAGCAGCTTTTCCCCCCATCGGGAGACCCAGTACTTC.

This clonotype has more than one count but fewer than ten. The chain couples TRBV20-1 to TRBJ2-7; 8 bases match TRBD1. The CDR3 is made up of 14 amino acids. Trimming at V came to 1 base and at J to 5 bases, leaving 7 bases not matched to a gene. Germline values: CDR1 DFQATT, CDR2 SNEGSKA (reference sequence). CDR3: CSARGFAGGDEQYF. CDR3 nucleotide sequence: TGCAGTGCTAGAGGATTTGCAGGGGGCGACGAGCAGTACTTC.

This clonotype came up a few times. V usage is TRBV6-6 and J usage is TRBJ1-4; D is perhaps TRBD1 (5 bases). Per the germline V gene, CDR1 is MNHNY and CDR2 is SVGAGI (reference sequence). There are 12 residues in the CDR3. Trimming shortened V by 5 bases and J by 10 bases, and 11 bases separated the two germline ends. DNA of the CDR3: TGTGCCAGCAGTCCGAAAAGGGGAAAACTGTTTTTT. Translating it yields CASSPKRGKLFF.

The chain links TRBV30 to TRBJ1-1, with 8 bases matching TRBD1. The germline V gene encodes CDR1 GTSNPN and CDR2 SVGIG (reference sequence). The CDR3 contains 13 residues. V dropped 3 bases and J dropped 3; count of bases not matched to a gene: 3. This chain's CDR3 is CAWRGQGYTEAFF. The CDR3 DNA reads as TGTGCCTGGAGAGGACAGGGTTACACTGAAGCTTTCTTT.

The V gene is TRBV10-3, the J gene TRBJ2-2; 14 bases map to TRBD2. Germline CDR1 reads ENHRY; CDR2 reads SYGVKD. After removal of 8 bases from V and 4 bases from J, the junction contained 15 bases not matched to a gene. The length of the CDR3 is 19 residues. CDR3 coding DNA: TGTGCCATCCGGCCGGCAGGGACTAGCGGGAGAGGGGGCACCGGGGAGCTGTTTTTT. It specifies CAIRPAGTSGRGGTGELFF.

This clonotype was counted between two and nine times. The chain couples TRBV12-5 to TRBJ2-3; the match to TRBD2 covers 10 bases. The germline gives CDR1 LGHNT, CDR2 FRNRAP. This CDR3 has 17 amino acids. V trimming: 8 bases; J trimming: 3 bases; junction bases outside the gene matches: 14. The chain's CDR3 is CASQVPGLASGTDTQYF. CDR3 sequence (DNA): TGTGCTAGTCAAGTGCCGGGACTAGCGTCCGGTACAGATACGCAGTATTTT. The complete variable domain, with remaining parts taken from reference TRBV12-5 and TRBJ2-3, reads DARVTQTPRHKVTEMGQEVTMRCQPILGHNTVFWYRQTMMQGLELLAYFRNRAPLDDSGMPKDRFSAEMPDATLATLKIQPSEPRDSAVYFCASQVPGLASGTDTQYFGPGTRLTVL.

Note on this clonotype: The junction does not match germline at one end; this may be a read error. This rearrangement joins TRBV20-1 to TRBJ2-3; TRBD1 is a possible D gene (6 bases). The V gene's germline CDR1 is DFQATT and CDR2 SNEGSKA (reference sequence). This CDR3 spans 14 amino acids. CDR3 residues: CSATQFERTVTQYF. DNA of the CDR3: TGCAGTGCTACCCAGTTCGAAAGGACAGTTACGCAGTATTTT.

The chain recombines TRBV12-3 or TRBV12-4 with TRBJ1-1; TRBD1 might be the D (6 bases). The CDR3 contains 13 residues. V was shortened by 5 bases and J by 4 bases, with 11 bases between the two germline ends. CDR3 residues: CASSRHRVTEAFF. CDR3 nucleotides: TGTGCCAGCAGTAGACACAGGGTCACTGAAGCTTTCTTT.

The chain joins TRBV6-1 to TRBJ1-1; D call uncertain. Per the germline V gene, CDR1 is MNHNS and CDR2 is SASEGT. Trimming cost V 2 bases and J 8 bases, with 18 bases left between them. The CDR3 consists of 15 residues. CDR3 region: CASSERASGWQEAFF. Here the CDR3 DNA reads TGTGCCAGCAGTGAAAGAGCCTCGGGCTGGCAGGAAGCTTTCTTT.

This chain links TRBV9 with TRBJ2-1; 11 bases agree with TRBD2. V lost 3 bases and J lost 7; bases outside the gene matches: 6. The CDR3 sequence is 15 residues long. Germline CDR1 is SGDLS and CDR2 is YYNGEE. CDR3 sequence (DNA): TGTGCCAGCAGCGCCACTAGCGGGAGTGTTAATGAGCAGTTCTTC. It is translated as CASSATSGSVNEQFF.

CDR3 DNA: TGTGCCAGCAGCACCGGGGTTCTAGGCGGAGAAAAACTGTTTTTT. This codes for CASSTGVLGGEKLFF. V is TRBV7-9 and J is TRBJ1-4; D is undetermined. The CDR3 runs 15 residues. Germline-derived CDR1 and CDR2 are SEHNR and FQNEAQ (reference sequence). Trimming shortened V by 5 bases and J by 8 bases, and 18 bases separated the two germline ends.

This clonotype has more than one count but fewer than ten. The chain couples TRBV12-5 to TRBJ2-7, with TRBD1 matching over 10 bases. Germline-derived CDR1 and CDR2 are LGHNT and FRNRAP. The CDR3 is made up of 18 amino acids. The J segment lost 0 bases and the V segment lost 6 bases, leaving 14 bases of the junction unmatched. The CDR3 protein is CASGGGTGALLPSYEQYF. CDR3 DNA sequence: TGTGCTAGTGGAGGCGGGACAGGGGCATTGTTGCCCTCCTACGAGCAGTACTTC.

The CDR3 nucleotides are TGTGCCAGCTCACCAGGGTCTCCTAATGAAAAACTGTTTTTT. The encoded protein is CASSPGSPNEKLFF. V gene TRBV18 combines with J gene TRBJ1-4; D is unclear. This CDR3 is built from 14 residues. CDR1 is KGHSH and CDR2 is LQKENI in the germline V gene. V was clipped by 2 bases and J by 3 bases, with 7 bases between them.

The table lists this clonotype with a few counts. The rearrangement uses TRBV30 and TRBJ1-2; D is unclear. V shed 1 base and J shed 10 bases, with 16 bases lying between them. The CDR3 is made up of 13 amino acids. Germline lookup yields CDR1 GTSNPN and CDR2 SVGIG (reference sequence). Here the CDR3 reads CAWSGQARGVYTF. In nucleotides, the CDR3 is TGTGCCTGGAGTGGACAAGCACGGGGAGTCTACACCTTC.

This clonotype appeared many times. The chain employs TRBV12-3 or TRBV12-4 and TRBJ2-2; 8 bases match TRBD1. The CDR3 runs 16 residues. Trimming at V came to 4 bases and at J to 3 bases, leaving 7 bases not matched to a gene. CDR3 nucleotides: TGTGCCAGCAGTTCCTGGACAGGGTGGGACACCGGGGAGCTGTTTTTT. Translating gives CASSSWTGWDTGELFF.

This clonotype was observed a handful of times. V is TRBV5-6 and J is TRBJ1-3; D gene ambiguous. Germline lookup yields CDR1 SGHDT and CDR2 YYEEEE. CDR3 size: 14 residues. The V end lost 1 base, the J end lost 4 bases, and 9 bases lay between the germline ends. This CDR3 is CASSLYETGNTIYF. The DNA of the CDR3 is TGTGCCAGCAGCTTGTATGAAACCGGAAACACCATATATTTT.

This clonotype was counted ten times or more. The gene calls are TRBV12-3 or TRBV12-4 and TRBJ2-2; D not certain. The CDR3 covers 12 residues. V was shortened by 6 bases and J by 6 bases, with 8 bases between the two germline ends. The CDR3 sequence is CASRGGAGELFF. The CDR3 DNA follows: TGTGCCAGCAGGGGCGGAGCCGGGGAGCTGTTTTTT.

The rearrangement links TRBV20-1 to TRBJ2-7, with 9 positions matching TRBD1. The CDR3 length is 13 residues. Looked up from germline, CDR1 is DFQATT and CDR2 is SNEGSKA (reference sequence). The CDR3 region is CIAGRDRVYEQYF. In DNA, the CDR3 is TGCATCGCTGGCCGGGACAGGGTCTACGAGCAGTACTTC.

This rearrangement joins TRBV6-2 or TRBV6-3 to TRBJ2-7, with D possibly being TRBD1 or TRBD2 (5 bases each). With 7 bases removed from V and 4 bases from J, the gap between germline ends came to 14 bases. Per germline, CDR1 MNHEY and CDR2 SVGEGT. This CDR3 has 13 amino acids. The CDR3 DNA reads TGTGCCAGCATTAAGACGGGACGGTACGAGCAGTACTTC. Its translation is CASIKTGRYEQYF.

The rearrangement joins TRBV6-2 or TRBV6-3 to TRBJ2-1; D assignment may be TRBD1 or TRBD2 (7 bases each). The length of the CDR3 is 15 residues. Germline V gene data show CDR1 as MNHEY and CDR2 as SVGEGT. Trimming cost V 7 bases and J 8 bases, with 21 bases left between them. The DNA of the CDR3 is TGTGCCAGCACCTCCGCAGGGGGGGGCCGGGATGAGCAGTTCTTC. Residues: CASTSAGGGRDEQFF.

This clonotype was seen just once. J is TRBJ2-1 and V is TRBV7-7; 9 nucleotides match TRBD2. V was clipped by 5 bases and J by 6 bases; unmatched bases: 8. The germline CDR1 and CDR2 sequences are SSHAT and FNYEAQ (reference sequence). The CDR3 extends over 15 amino acids. The DNA for the CDR3 is TGTGCCAGCAGCCGGGTGGCGGGAGGGGCCAATGAGCAGTTCTTC. The encoded protein is CASSRVAGGANEQFF. Complete variable domain (other parts from reference TRBV7-7 and TRBJ2-1): GAGVSQSPRYKVTKRGQDVTLRCDPISSHATLYWYQQALGQGPEFLTYFNYEAQPDKSGLPSDRFSAERPEGSISTLTIQRTEQRDSAMYRCASSRVAGGANEQFFGPGTRLTVL.